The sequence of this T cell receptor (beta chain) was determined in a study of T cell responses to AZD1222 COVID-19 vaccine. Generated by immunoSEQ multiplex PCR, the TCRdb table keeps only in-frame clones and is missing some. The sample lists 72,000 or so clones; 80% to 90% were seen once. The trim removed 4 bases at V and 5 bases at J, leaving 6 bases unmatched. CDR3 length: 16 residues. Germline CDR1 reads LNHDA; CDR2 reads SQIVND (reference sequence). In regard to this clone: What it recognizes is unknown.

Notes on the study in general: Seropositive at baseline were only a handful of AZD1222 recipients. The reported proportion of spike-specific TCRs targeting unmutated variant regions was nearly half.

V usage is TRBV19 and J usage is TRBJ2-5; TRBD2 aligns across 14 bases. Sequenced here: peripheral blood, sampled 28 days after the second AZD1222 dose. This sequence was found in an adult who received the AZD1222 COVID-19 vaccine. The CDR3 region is CASSTGLAGEGETQYF. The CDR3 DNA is TGTGCCAGTAGTACGGGACTAGCGGGAGAAGGGGAGACCCAGTACTTC.